One and the same sample provided the 20 T cell receptor beta chains below, sequenced in a study of cytomegalovirus exposure and HLA in healthy donors. The data were produced by immunoSEQ multiplex PCR, yet TCRdb's version contains in-frame clones alone and is incomplete. In the table there are tens of thousands of clones, roughly 93% of which are singletons. Sequencing used PBMCs. Receptor source: a woman younger than 30 in good health and CMV-seropositive.

This clone was recorded once. This chain connects TRBV7-3 to TRBJ1-6, with 7 bases that match TRBD1. This CDR3 spans 14 amino acids. With V trimmed by 4 bases and J by 11 bases, 8 bases remained unmatched. Germline values: CDR1 SGHTA, CDR2 FQGTGA. The CDR3 region has the DNA TGTGCCAGCAGCTCAGACAGGGCGATGGCACCCCTCCACTTT. It encodes CASSSDRAMAPLHF.

The chain links TRBV27 to TRBJ1-1, with D possibly matching TRBD1 (5 bases). Per the germline V gene, CDR1 is MNHEY and CDR2 is SMNVEV (reference sequence). This CDR3 contains 17 residues. Trimming shortened V by 0 bases and J by 5 bases, and 19 bases separated the two germline ends. The CDR3 nucleotides read TGTGCCAGCAGTTTATCCACCAGACCCGGGGGTAGGACTGAAGCTTTCTTT. It codes for CASSLSTRPGGRTEAFF.

This chain joins TRBV11-2 and TRBJ1-1; no reliable D call. V dropped 2 bases and J dropped 3 bases, with 13 bases sitting between them. The CDR3 loop spans 15 amino acids. Germline V CDR1 and CDR2: SGHAT, FQNNGV. The CDR3 coding sequence is TGTGCCAGCAGCTTACAGATCCCGAGGTACACTGAAGCTTTCTTT. It encodes CASSLQIPRYTEAFF.

V is TRBV27 and J is TRBJ2-4, with D perhaps TRBD1 (6 bases). Trimming left V 7 bases short and J 0 bases short, with 19 bases between. There are 17 residues in the CDR3. The germline gives CDR1 MNHEY, CDR2 SMNVEV (reference sequence). Here the CDR3 reads CASTIVGQGIAKNIQYF. CDR3 DNA sequence: TGTGCCAGCACCATCGTCGGCCAGGGGATAGCCAAAAACATTCAGTACTTC.

V and J are TRBV5-1 and TRBJ2-2; D not certain. The CDR3 has 16 amino acids. V was pared by 0 bases and J by 4 bases, with 13 bases between. Germline V gene lookup returns CDR1 SGHRS and CDR2 YFSETQ. CDR3 in amino acids: CASSLALGRSTGELFF. CDR3 in DNA: TGCGCCAGCAGCTTGGCCCTTGGCAGATCCACCGGGGAGCTGTTTTTT.

This clone appeared once. V and J are TRBV6-5 and TRBJ1-5, with 9 bases lining up with TRBD1. Germline values: CDR1 MNHEY, CDR2 SVGAGI. The trim removed 6 bases at V and 0 bases at J, leaving 3 bases unmatched. The CDR3 extends over 15 amino acids. Here the CDR3 DNA reads TGTGCCAGCAGGGTGACAGGGGGTAGCAATCAGCCCCAGCATTTT. Protein sequence: CASRVTGGSNQPQHF.

The DNA of the CDR3 is TGTGCCAGCAGCCCCAAGACTAGCGGTCACAATGAGCAGTTCTTC. It encodes CASSPKTSGHNEQFF. The rearrangement uses TRBV11-1 and TRBJ2-1, with 9 bases fitting TRBD2. The CDR3 sequence is 15 residues long. CDR1 and CDR2 from the germline V gene are SGHAT and FQDESV (reference sequence). The J segment lost 5 bases and the V segment lost 5 bases, leaving 7 bases of the junction unmatched.

This clone was seen more than once but under ten times. The V and J genes are TRBV6-1 and TRBJ2-7; 7 bases align to TRBD1. J was trimmed by 3 bases and V by 4 bases; bases with no gene match: 18. The CDR3 runs 18 residues. CDR1 is MNHNS and CDR2 is SASEGT in the germline V gene. CDR3 coding DNA: TGTGCCAGCAGTGGGTCTGGGGGTCTGACAGGGATTAGCTACGAGCAGTACTTC. It is translated as CASSGSGGLTGISYEQYF.

The J gene is TRBJ1-2, the V gene TRBV30; D ambiguous. Germline V gene data show CDR1 as GTSNPN and CDR2 as SVGIG (reference sequence). The germline V and J ends were trimmed by 3 bases and 4 bases, with 9 bases remaining between them. The CDR3 totals 12 residues. DNA for the CDR3: TGTGCCTGGAGGCAAGGCGGCTATGGCTACACCTTC. Translation gives CAWRQGGYGYTF.

This chain uses TRBV19 with TRBJ1-4, with 7 bases fitting TRBD1. This CDR3 contains 14 residues. The germline gives CDR1 LNHDA, CDR2 SQIVND (reference sequence). V shed 9 bases and J 3 bases; nucleotides not matched to a gene: 7. The CDR3 DNA reads as TGTGCCAGCGGTGACGGGACAGCTAATGAAAAACTGTTTTTT. The encoded protein is CASGDGTANEKLFF.

The chain is built from TRBV4-3 and TRBJ2-1, with 11 bases identical to TRBD1. The ends lost 1 base at V and 7 bases at J; junction bases unmatched: 9. The CDR3 is 17 amino acids. The germline gives CDR1 LGHNA, CDR2 YSLEER. CDR3 sequence reads: CASSQAALGTGGNEQFF. Written as DNA, the CDR3 is TGCGCCAGCAGCCAAGCGGCCTTGGGGACAGGGGGGAATGAGCAGTTCTTC.

The chain employs TRBV28 and TRBJ1-1, with TRBD1 as a possible D gene (5 bases). CDR1 MDHEN and CDR2 SYDVKM come from the germline V gene. There are 15 residues in the CDR3. V shed 3 bases and J shed 0 bases, with 11 bases lying between them. The CDR3 region has the DNA TGTGCCAGCAGTTTCCAGGGCGGAGTGAACACTGAAGCTTTCTTT. Its translation: CASSFQGGVNTEAFF.

The chain uses TRBV29-1 and TRBJ2-7; possible D gene TRBD1, 6 bases. CDR3 length: 13 amino acids. Germline V gene sequence: CDR1 SQVTM, CDR2 ANQGSEA. V gave up 7 bases and J gave up 7 bases, with 20 bases separating them. In DNA form, the CDR3 reads TGCAGCGCGCGGGTCCAGGGAAGGGGGGAGCAGTACTTC. Residues: CSARVQGRGEQYF.

The rearrangement links TRBV12-5 to TRBJ1-4; no firm D call. The V gene lost 8 bases and the J gene lost 8 bases, with 12 bases spanning the gap. Per the germline V gene, CDR1 is LGHNT and CDR2 is FRNRAP. CDR3 length: 12 amino acids. The chain's CDR3 is CASRGEGEKLFF. The CDR3 bases are TGTGCTAGTCGGGGTGAAGGCGAAAAACTGTTTTTT.

The chain carries TRBV2 and TRBJ1-5; tentatively, D is TRBD1 (5 bases). This CDR3 comprises 15 residues. From germline, CDR1 is SNHLY and CDR2 FYNNEI. Trimming pared 7 bases from V and 2 bases from J, leaving 15 bases between. CDR3 DNA sequence: TGTGCCAGCACCCCCATACGGGGGGGCAATCAGCCCCAGCATTTT. Translation: CASTPIRGGNQPQHF.

This clone was found a few times. The chain combines TRBV9 with TRBJ2-1; 8 positions match TRBD2. Trimming took 2 bases from V and 0 from J; bases not matched to a gene: 4. CDR1 and CDR2 (germline): SGDLS, YYNGEE. The CDR3 is 16 residues long. This chain's CDR3 is CASSVRSGSSYNEQFF. The CDR3, as DNA: TGTGCCAGCAGCGTGAGGAGCGGGAGCTCCTACAATGAGCAGTTCTTC.

The V call is TRBV11-2, the J call TRBJ2-7, with a tentative D call TRBD1 (7 bases). The V end lost 0 bases, the J end lost 4 bases, and 13 bases lay between the germline ends. The CDR3 sequence is 15 residues long. The germline gives CDR1 SGHAT, CDR2 FQNNGV. The CDR3 DNA is TGTGCCAGCAGCTTAGATGGCCAGGGGGGTTACGAGCAGTACTTC. Protein product: CASSLDGQGGYEQYF.

The chain is built from TRBV29-1 and TRBJ2-7; no definite D call. The length of the CDR3 is 13 residues. Germline lookup yields CDR1 SQVTM and CDR2 ANQGSEA. Trimming cost V 2 bases and J 0 bases, with 8 bases left between them. The CDR3 is CSVEIPSSYEQYF. DNA of the CDR3: TGCAGCGTTGAAATCCCATCCTCCTACGAGCAGTACTTC.

This sequence joins TRBV28 and TRBJ2-7; D gene ambiguous. Per germline, CDR1 MDHEN and CDR2 SYDVKM. CDR3 length equals 14 residues. Trimming took 6 bases from V and 6 from J, leaving 18 bases between them. The CDR3 nucleotides read TGTGCCAGCAGATACAGCCGGTTGTCGAGCGAGCAGTACTTC. It encodes CASRYSRLSSEQYF.

The J gene is TRBJ2-7, the V gene TRBV5-1, with TRBD1 as a possible D gene (6 bases). V lost 4 bases and J 4 bases, leaving 12 bases between the germline ends. CDR1 is SGHRS and CDR2 is YFSETQ in the germline V gene. The CDR3 is made up of 13 amino acids. The CDR3 region has the DNA TGCGCCAGCAGCCCGGGACACCAATACGAGCAGTACTTC. Amino acids: CASSPGHQYEQYF.